The rows below give T cell receptor beta chains drawn from one sample of a study of Ad26.COV2.S vaccination and SARS-CoV-2 variants. Repertoires were generated with immunoSEQ multiplex PCR, while TCRdb's copy carries only in-frame clones and drops some. Here the sample spans 300,000 to 350,000 clones, around 90% being singletons. The sample in question was peripheral blood, obtained in a trial of Ad26.COV2.S vaccine versus placebo. These receptors were taken from a person between 18 and 60 years old who received the Ad26.COV2.S COVID-19 vaccine or a placebo. Each CDR3 is given with its conserved first and last residue. The D gene is left open where the match is weak. The size entry is marked missing in some rows and otherwise reads once, few, many or a size class.

V	J	D	size	CDR3	DNA
TRBV9	TRBJ2-5	.	few	CASSVRGTHQETQYF	TGTGCCAGCAGCGTTCGCGGGACACACCAAGAGACCCAGTACTTC
TRBV7-9	TRBJ2-5	.	.	CASSLREGDGETQYF	TGTGCCAGCAGCTTGCGGGAAGGGGACGGAGAGACCCAGTACTTC
TRBV5-1	TRBJ2-6	TRBD1	few	CASSSTGTGGANVLTF	TGCGCCAGCAGCTCAACCGGGACAGGAGGGGCCAACGTCCTGACTTTC
TRBV5-6	TRBJ2-2	.	.	CASSSLTGELFF	TGTGCCAGCAGCTCTCTAACCGGGGAGCTGTTTTTT
TRBV7-2	TRBJ2-1	TRBD2	.	CASSSTTSGPQFF	TGTGCCAGCAGCTCCACAACTAGCGGACCGCAGTTCTTC
TRBV18	TRBJ2-5	.	.	CASSPGLGGGQETQYF	TGTGCCAGCTCACCAGGCCTTGGGGGAGGCCAAGAGACCCAGTACTTC
TRBV28	TRBJ2-3	.	.	CASSPLGGAPDTQYF	TGTGCCAGCAGTCCCCTGGGGGGAGCCCCAGATACGCAGTATTTT
TRBV15	TRBJ1-2	.	.	CATSRDYRDVYGYTF	TGTGCCACCAGCAGAGATTACAGGGACGTCTATGGCTACACCTTC
TRBV3-1/TRBV3-2	TRBJ2-2	TRBD2	.	CASSHETGTSGEGANTGELFF	TGTGCCAGCAGCCACGAAACCGGGACTAGCGGGGAGGGGGCGAACACCGGGGAGCTGTTTTTT
TRBV5-6	TRBJ2-3	.	.	CASHKAGTDTQYF	TGTGCCAGCCATAAGGCCGGAACCGATACGCAGTATTTT